In this sample, the clone carrying this TCR beta chain turned up a few times. What it binds is unknown. Trimming removed 8 bases from V and 4 bases from J, with 12 bases in between. The CDR3 extends over 13 amino acids. CDR1 is ENHRY and CDR2 is SYGVKD in the germline V gene. The data originate from a study of beta chain features in type 1 diabetes. Study-wide results and caveats: Insertions were fewer and deletions more numerous at VDJ junctions in type 1 diabetes patients.

The entirety of the isolated RNA underwent reverse transcription, so expressed TCRB transcripts were sequenced. TCRdb's table, derived via immunoSEQ multiplex PCR, lists solely in-frame clones and lacks some. Counted here are about 140,000 clones, about 10% occurring once; the ten biggest clones make up less than 1.5%. The genes are TRBV10-3 and TRBJ1-5; D is ambiguous. This TCR derives from a man aged 18 to 30 in good health. What was sequenced was naive CD4+ T cells from blood. DNA of the CDR3: TGTGCCATCGGCGCAGGTAGAAATCAGCCCCAGCATTTT. Translating gives CAIGAGRNQPQHF.